This TCR beta chain is drawn from a study of blood T cell repertoires in COVID-19 (TCRdb year 2020). Some background on the complete study: Samples from collaborators originated in the United States, Italy and Spain and spanned both the acute and convalescent phases of COVID-19. The prospective study material was composed of cDNA or gDNA derived from T cells, B-cell-depleted T cells, or PBMCs. The dataset comprised deeply sampled blood TCRbeta repertoires from subjects exposed to, actively infected with, or recovered from COVID-19. The repertoires were released in a freely available public database meant as a resource for research on the immune response to SARS-CoV-2. Samples were obtained from the ongoing ImmuneRACE study (first 160 participants) and from over a thousand subjects provided by 6 global collaborators. Sample metadata almost always included a de-identified subject ID, COVID-19 status, age in years and sex. Where HLA class I and class II types were available, the types were taken from metadata supplied by the sample provider, not from assay-based typing. Beyond this particular receptor, the publication reports: The quantity of clinical and demographic metadata differed by source and by participant and was supplied without curation.

CDR1 and CDR2, looked up from the germline V gene (reference sequence), are LNHDA and SQIVND. The CDR3, cysteine through phenylalanine, is 14 amino acids long. Kept here is only the CDR3 DNA, which spans 42 bases and is read in frame from base 1. V is cut by 6 bases and J by 0 bases, and the space between the germline ends is 9 bases. In the prospective study, participants were roughly 18 to 95 years old, resided in about two dozen geographic areas of the United States, and were enrolled through a virtual design. In the prospective study, participants were assigned to cohorts based on the clinical history participants reported in a screening survey and a study questionnaire. ImmuneRACE Cohort 3 recovered participants were defined by two consecutive negative NP/OP PCR tests, healthcare professional clearance, or symptom resolution. Each participant in the prospective study had whole blood, serum and a nasopharyngeal or oropharyngeal swab collected by mobile phlebotomists. Participants in the prospective study had the option to provide additional blood draws and questionnaires over a roughly 2-month period. Before DNA extraction, blood samples from the prospective study were shipped at room temperature or frozen.

Points on this clone: What this receptor recognizes is not known. No base quality information exists; no much larger clone differs at one position.

TCRbeta CDR3 regions were amplified from genomic DNA by means of the immunoSEQ Assay, a bias-controlled multiplex PCR. The paper's processing steps were these. Within the assay, amplification of reference gene primers was used to estimate how many nucleated cells each sample contained. To quantify the absolute abundance of each unique TCRbeta CDR3 rearrangement, sequence reads were collapsed and filtered. For each sample, productive Simpson clonality was calculated by taking the square root of Simpson's diversity index across productive rearrangements. TCRdb provides this immuneACCESS table in a form limited to in-frame rearrangements. Some clones are lacking; in checked studies, under half of them reflect an unresolved V gene, and why the rest are absent is not known. D and trimming were read from the DNA, whereas the V and J calls and clone size are those reported in that table. This sample holds 200,000 to 250,000 clones; roughly four fifths were observed only once. 3% to 4% of the sample goes to the ten largest clones.

The receptor chain draws on TRBV19 and TRBJ1-3; the best D guess is TRBD1, with 6 bases matching. The origin of this receptor is an older woman who had recovered from COVID-19. The material sequenced was PBMCs or T cells enriched from blood (not recorded which). The nucleotide sequence is TGTGCCAGTAGCGACAGGTACTCTGGAAACACCATATATTTT. It translates to CASSDRYSGNTIYF. Beyond the CDR3, the reference TRBV19 and TRBJ1-3 genes provide the residues; the full variable domain reads: DGGITQSPKYLFRKEGQNVTLSCEQNLNHDAMYWYRQDPGQGLRLIYYSQIVNDFQKGDIAEGYSVSREKKESFPLTVTSAQKNPTAFYLCASSDRYSGNTIYFGEGSWLTVV.